This T cell receptor beta chain was identified during a study of T-cell reconstitution after alpha-beta-depleted transplantation in children. Overall study findings and caveats: Elevated TCRbeta diversity at day 60 was traced, in some patients, to surviving recipient T cells and thymic progenitors. At one year after transplant, newly produced T cells mostly accounted for T-cell counts and diversity. After transplant, at about two months, alpha-beta T cells were reportedly derived from several hundred expanded graft clones.

Unique molecular identifiers featured in how the TCRbeta library was prepared. MiXCR was run by TCRdb on the PCR reads, yielding one entry per CDR3 protein. Counted here are 800,000 to 1,000,000 distinct CDR3 sequences, about 29% occurring once; the ten biggest clones make up roughly 27%. Concerning this clonotype itself: Its specificity is unknown.

V was clipped by 2 bases and J by 6 bases, with 13 bases between them. The CDR3 sequence is 14 residues long. The germline V gene has CDR1 KGHSH and CDR2 LQKENI. J is TRBJ2-5 and V is TRBV18; maybe TRBD2 (5 bases). The source of this sequence is a boy in the first two years of life who had a stem cell transplant for SCID, so the T cells may come from the graft donor. The sequenced sample was PBMCs, mostly from graft donor cells, obtained 360 days after TCRalphabeta/CD19-depleted stem cell transplant. CDR3 nucleotide sequence: TGTGCCAGCTCACCAATGGGAATCGGGAAGACCCAGTACTTC. This gives the protein CASSPMGIGKTQYF.